A single count supports the clone carrying this T cell receptor beta chain. These data belong to a study of control samples from healthy donors and cancer patients. The CDR3 contains 14 residues. CDR1 SNHLY and CDR2 FYNNEI come from the germline V gene. V was cut by 6 bases and J by 0 bases, with 10 bases left in between. Sequenced by immunoSEQ multiplex PCR; TCRdb stores in-frame clones only, minus some. The repertoire holds under 30,000 clones, with 87% as singletons. The sequence derives from a female donor with melanoma. This sequence joins TRBV2 and TRBJ2-3; D is perhaps TRBD2 (6 bases). The sequenced sample was formalin-fixed, paraffin-embedded tissue. Here the CDR3 reads CASSLGTSTDTQYF. The CDR3 coding sequence is TGTGCCAGCAGCCTTGGGACTAGCACAGATACGCAGTATTTT.